These 5 T cell receptor beta chains originate from one sample sequenced in a study of blood T cell repertoires in COVID-19 (TCRdb year 2020). Library prep was done by the immunoSEQ multiplex PCR assay. In TCRdb, the immuneACCESS table is reduced to in-frame sequences with V and J assigned. These tables do not hold every clone; where another copy was compared, an unresolved V gene accounts for under half, and the others remain unexplained. A total of about 300,000 clones appear in this sample, approximately 89% of them only once. The biggest ten clones account for about 2% of the sample. The specimen sequenced was peripheral blood. These receptors were obtained from a woman aged 30 to 39 with COVID-19, enrolled during active disease.

The chain employs TRBV2 and TRBJ1-5; 10 positions agree with TRBD1. The CDR3 has 18 residues. Germline CDR1 reads SNHLY; CDR2 reads FYNNEI. With 7 bases clipped from V and 8 bases from J, the junction kept 20 bases outside the gene matches. CDR3 sequence (DNA): TGTGCCAGCAATGATGGGAGGGATTTGACAGGGGGCCGGAAGCCCCAGCATTTT. Translation: CASNDGRDLTGGRKPQHF.

The genes are TRBV19 and TRBJ1-4; D gene unclear. The CDR3 runs 13 residues. Per germline, CDR1 LNHDA and CDR2 SQIVND (reference sequence). Here the CDR3 DNA reads TGTGCTTCCACAGCGGCGAGAAATGAAAAACTGTTTTTT. Protein sequence: CASTAARNEKLFF.

The V call is TRBV16, the J call TRBJ2-7, with TRBD1 as a possible D gene (6 bases). The CDR3 consists of 15 residues. V lost 2 bases, J lost 3 bases, and 14 bases lay in between. Germline loops: CDR1 KGHSY, CDR2 FQNENV. As DNA, the CDR3 is TGTGCCAGCAGCCAACCAACGACAGGCTTCTACGAGCAGTACTTC. Its translation is CASSQPTTGFYEQYF.

This rearrangement joins TRBV19 to TRBJ2-5; D remains unclear. Per the germline V gene, CDR1 is LNHDA and CDR2 is SQIVND (reference sequence). Trimming took 0 bases from V and 2 from J, leaving 7 bases between them. The length of the CDR3 is 14 residues. The CDR3 loop reads CASSIETRQETQYF. The CDR3, as DNA: TGTGCCAGTAGTATAGAGACAAGACAAGAGACCCAGTACTTC.

V usage is TRBV30 and J usage is TRBJ1-5; D is possibly TRBD1 (5 bases). The germline gives CDR1 GTSNPN, CDR2 SVGIG (reference sequence). V lost 1 base to trimming and J lost 1 base, with 17 bases between them. This CDR3 is built from 17 residues. The CDR3 sequence is CAWSAALGLLSNQPQHF. The CDR3 nucleotides read TGTGCCTGGAGTGCAGCCCTGGGACTCCTAAGCAATCAGCCCCAGCATTTT.